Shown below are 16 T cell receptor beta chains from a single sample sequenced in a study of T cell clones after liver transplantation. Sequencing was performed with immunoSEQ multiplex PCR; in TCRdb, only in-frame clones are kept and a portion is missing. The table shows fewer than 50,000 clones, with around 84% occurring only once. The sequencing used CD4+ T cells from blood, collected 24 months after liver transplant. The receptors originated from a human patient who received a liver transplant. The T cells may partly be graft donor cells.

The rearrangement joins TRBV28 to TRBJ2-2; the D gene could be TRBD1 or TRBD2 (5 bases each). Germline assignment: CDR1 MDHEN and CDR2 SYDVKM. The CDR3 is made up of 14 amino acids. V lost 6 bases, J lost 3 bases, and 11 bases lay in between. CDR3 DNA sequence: TGTGCCAGCAGCCACGGGACCCACACCGGGGAGCTGTTTTTT. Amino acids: CASSHGTHTGELFF.

CDR3 in amino acids: CASSWKGFQETQYF. For the CDR3, the DNA is TGCGCCAGCAGCTGGAAGGGATTCCAAGAGACCCAGTACTTC. The V and J genes are TRBV5-1 and TRBJ2-5; D is ambiguous. Germline V lookup: CDR1 SGHRS, CDR2 YFSETQ. The CDR3 runs to 14 residues. The V gene lost 3 bases and the J gene lost 1 base, with 10 bases spanning the gap.

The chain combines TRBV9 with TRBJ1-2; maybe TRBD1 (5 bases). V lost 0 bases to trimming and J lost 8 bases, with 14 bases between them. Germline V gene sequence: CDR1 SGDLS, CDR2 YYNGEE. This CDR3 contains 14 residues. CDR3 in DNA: TGTGCCAGCAGCGTAGCTGGGGGGGAGAGCGGCTACACCTTC. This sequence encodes CASSVAGGESGYTF.

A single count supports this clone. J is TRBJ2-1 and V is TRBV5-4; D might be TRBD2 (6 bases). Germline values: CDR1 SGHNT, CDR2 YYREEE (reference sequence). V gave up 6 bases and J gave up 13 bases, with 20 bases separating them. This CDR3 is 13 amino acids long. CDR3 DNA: TGTGCCAGCACCACTTGGAGGGCAGCCGCACAGTTCTTC. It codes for CASTTWRAAAQFF.

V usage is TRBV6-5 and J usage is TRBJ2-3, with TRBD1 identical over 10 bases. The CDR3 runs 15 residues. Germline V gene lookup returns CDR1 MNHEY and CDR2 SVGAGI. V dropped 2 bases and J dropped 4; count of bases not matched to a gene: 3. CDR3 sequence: CASSYAGTGADTQYF. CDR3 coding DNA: TGTGCCAGCAGTTACGCCGGGACAGGGGCAGATACGCAGTATTTT.

The CDR3 loop reads CASSDAGWGDTQYF. For the CDR3, the DNA is TGTGCCAGCAGTGACGCGGGATGGGGGGATACGCAGTATTTT. V is TRBV2 and J is TRBJ2-3; TRBD2 is a possible D gene (6 bases). This CDR3 spans 14 amino acids. Deletions cut 3 bases from V and 6 bases from J, with 13 bases between. Looked up from germline, CDR1 is SNHLY and CDR2 is FYNNEI.

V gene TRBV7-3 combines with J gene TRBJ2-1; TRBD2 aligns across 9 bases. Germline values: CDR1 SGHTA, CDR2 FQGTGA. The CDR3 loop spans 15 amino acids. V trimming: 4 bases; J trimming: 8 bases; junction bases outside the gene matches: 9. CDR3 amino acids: CASSWGLAGEYEQFF. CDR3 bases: TGTGCCAGCAGCTGGGGACTAGCAGGGGAATATGAGCAGTTCTTC.

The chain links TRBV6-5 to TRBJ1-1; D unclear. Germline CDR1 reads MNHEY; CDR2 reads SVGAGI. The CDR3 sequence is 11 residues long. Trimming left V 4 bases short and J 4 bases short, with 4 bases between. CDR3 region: CASSLGTEAFF. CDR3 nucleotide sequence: TGTGCCAGCAGTTTGGGCACTGAAGCTTTCTTT.

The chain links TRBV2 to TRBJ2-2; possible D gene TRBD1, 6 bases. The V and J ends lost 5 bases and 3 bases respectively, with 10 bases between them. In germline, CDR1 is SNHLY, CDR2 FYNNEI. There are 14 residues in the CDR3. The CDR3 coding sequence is TGTGCCAGCAGTCGGGACACCTACACCGGGGAGCTGTTTTTT. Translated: CASSRDTYTGELFF. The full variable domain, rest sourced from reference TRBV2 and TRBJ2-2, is EPEVTQTPSHQVTQMGQEVILRCVPISNHLYFYWYRQILGQKVEFLVSFYNNEISEKSEIFDDQFSVERPDGSNFTLKIRSTKLEDSAMYFCASSRDTYTGELFFGEGSRLTVL.

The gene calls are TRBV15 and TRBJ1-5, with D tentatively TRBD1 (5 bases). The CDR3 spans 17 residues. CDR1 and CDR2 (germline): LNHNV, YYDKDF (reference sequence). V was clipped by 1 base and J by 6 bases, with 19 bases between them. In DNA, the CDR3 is TGTGCCACCAGCAGAGGTTCCACCGGGTTTGGGGGTCAGCCCCAGCATTTT. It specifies CATSRGSTGFGGQPQHF.

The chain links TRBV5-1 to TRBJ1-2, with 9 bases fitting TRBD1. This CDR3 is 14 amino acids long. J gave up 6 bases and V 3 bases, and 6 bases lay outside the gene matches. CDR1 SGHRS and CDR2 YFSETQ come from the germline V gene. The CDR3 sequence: CASSWGQGLDGYTF. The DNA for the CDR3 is TGCGCCAGCAGCTGGGGACAGGGCCTAGATGGCTACACCTTC.

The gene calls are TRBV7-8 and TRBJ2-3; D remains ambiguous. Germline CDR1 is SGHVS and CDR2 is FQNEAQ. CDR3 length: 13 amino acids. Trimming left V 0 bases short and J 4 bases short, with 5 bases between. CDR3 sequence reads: CASSLAGADTQYF. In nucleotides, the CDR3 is TGTGCCAGCAGCTTAGCGGGCGCAGATACGCAGTATTTT.

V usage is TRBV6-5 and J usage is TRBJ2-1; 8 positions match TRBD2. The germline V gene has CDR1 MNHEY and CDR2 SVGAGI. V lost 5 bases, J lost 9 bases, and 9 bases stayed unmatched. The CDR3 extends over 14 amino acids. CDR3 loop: CASSLRGLDSEQFF. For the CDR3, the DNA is TGTGCCAGCAGTCTAAGGGGACTAGATAGTGAGCAGTTCTTC.

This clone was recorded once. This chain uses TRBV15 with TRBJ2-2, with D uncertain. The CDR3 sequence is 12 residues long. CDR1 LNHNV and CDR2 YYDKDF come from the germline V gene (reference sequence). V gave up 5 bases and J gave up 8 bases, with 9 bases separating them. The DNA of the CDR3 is TGTGCCACCAGCCGCCCTGGGGGGGAGCTGTTTTTT. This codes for CATSRPGGELFF.

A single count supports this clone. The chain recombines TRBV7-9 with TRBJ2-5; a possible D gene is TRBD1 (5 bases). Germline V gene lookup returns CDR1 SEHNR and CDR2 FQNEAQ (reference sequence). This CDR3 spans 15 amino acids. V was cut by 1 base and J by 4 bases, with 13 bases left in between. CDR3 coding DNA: TGTGCCAGCAGCTTAGGATTCAGGGAACGAGAGACCCAGTACTTC. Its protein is CASSLGFRERETQYF.

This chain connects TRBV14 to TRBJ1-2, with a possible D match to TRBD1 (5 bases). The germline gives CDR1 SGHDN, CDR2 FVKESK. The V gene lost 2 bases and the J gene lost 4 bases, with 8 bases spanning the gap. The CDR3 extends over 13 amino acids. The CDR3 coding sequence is TGTGCCAGCAGCCAAAGGGGCCTCTATGGCTACACCTTC. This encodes CASSQRGLYGYTF.